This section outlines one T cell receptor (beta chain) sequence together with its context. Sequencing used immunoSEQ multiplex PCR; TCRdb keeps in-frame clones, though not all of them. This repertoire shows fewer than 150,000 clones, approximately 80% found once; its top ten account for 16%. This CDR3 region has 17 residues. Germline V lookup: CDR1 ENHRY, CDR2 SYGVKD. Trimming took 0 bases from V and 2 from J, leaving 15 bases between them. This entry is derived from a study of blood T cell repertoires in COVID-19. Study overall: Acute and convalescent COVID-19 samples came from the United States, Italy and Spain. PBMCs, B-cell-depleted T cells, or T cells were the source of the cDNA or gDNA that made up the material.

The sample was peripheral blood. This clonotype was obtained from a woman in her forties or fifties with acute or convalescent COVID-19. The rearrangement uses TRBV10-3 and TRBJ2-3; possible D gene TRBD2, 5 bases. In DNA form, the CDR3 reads TGTGCCATCAGTGAGTCGACTCGAGTAGCGAACACAGATACGCAGTATTTT. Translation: CAISESTRVANTDTQYF.